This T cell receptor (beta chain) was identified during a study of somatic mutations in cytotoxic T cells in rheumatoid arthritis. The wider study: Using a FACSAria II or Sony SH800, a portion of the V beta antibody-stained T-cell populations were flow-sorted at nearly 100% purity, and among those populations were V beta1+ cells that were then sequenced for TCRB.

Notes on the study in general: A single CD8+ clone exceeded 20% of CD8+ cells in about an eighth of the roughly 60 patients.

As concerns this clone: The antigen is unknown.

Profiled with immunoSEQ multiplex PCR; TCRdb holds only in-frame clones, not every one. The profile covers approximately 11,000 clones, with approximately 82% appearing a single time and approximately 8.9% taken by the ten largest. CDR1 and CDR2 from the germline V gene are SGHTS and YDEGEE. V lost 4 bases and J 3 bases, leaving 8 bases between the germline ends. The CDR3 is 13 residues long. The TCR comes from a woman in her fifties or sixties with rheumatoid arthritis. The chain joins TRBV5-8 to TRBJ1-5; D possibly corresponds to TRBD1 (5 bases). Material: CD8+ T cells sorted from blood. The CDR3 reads CASSPGSNQPQHF. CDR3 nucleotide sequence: TGTGCCAGCAGCCCAGGGTCCAATCAGCCCCAGCATTTT.